Reported below is one T cell receptor (beta chain). The method was immunoSEQ multiplex PCR; TCRdb's version includes in-frame clones alone and lacks a portion of them. Among 100,000 to 150,000 clones listed, about nine tenths were seen once. The data derive from a study of control samples from healthy donors and cancer patients. Sequencing input: blood. This sequence was found in a man aged 18 to 30 in good health.

The CDR3 nucleotides read TGCGCCAGCGGAATACAGGGAGGCCCCTACGAGCAGTACTTC. It codes for CASGIQGGPYEQYF. The genes are TRBV5-1 and TRBJ2-7, with D perhaps being TRBD1 or TRBD2 (6 bases each). This CDR3 has 14 residues. V lost 7 bases and J lost 2, with 16 bases in between. CDR1 SGHRS and CDR2 YFSETQ come from the germline V gene.